This T cell receptor (beta chain) was identified during a study of low-dose radiotherapy and immunotherapy resistance in tumors. Looking at the study overall: Fractions of 0.5 Gy went to Cohort 1 every 2 weeks, totaling 6.5 Gy. Nivolumab was given to patients as a 240 mg flat dose every two weeks, and ipilimumab at 1 mg/kg every six weeks. Both were delivered intravenously.

This CDR3 is 15 amino acids long. Trimming removed 5 bases from V and 0 bases from J, with 11 bases in between. Germline V gene lookup returns CDR1 SGHTA and CDR2 FQGNSA. Priming of first-strand cDNA relied on TRAV- and TRBV-specific primers (covering alpha and beta chains). TCR amplification used roughly 21 PCR cycles, a constant-region primer and a V-primer adapter. A single record per CDR3 protein comes from TCRdb applying MiXCR to the reads. The sample yields over 14,000 distinct CDR3 sequences, under 55% seen once. The receptor was isolated from a human donor with advanced metastatic prostate, ovarian, gallbladder or colorectal cancer (not recorded which). This table probably holds off-target reads from a library built for another chain. The chain combines TRBV7-2 with TRBJ1-3; D might be TRBD1 (6 bases). This CDR3 reads CASSLGQFSGNTIYF. CDR3 DNA sequence: TGTGCCAGCAGCCTAGGACAGTTCTCTGGAAACACCATATATTTT.